Reported below is one T cell receptor beta chain. The sample belongs to a study of blood T cell repertoires in COVID-19. Study summary: Samples representing acute and convalescent COVID-19 were sourced from the United States, Italy and Spain.

This CDR3 contains 14 residues. Looked up from germline, CDR1 is LNHDA and CDR2 is SQIVND (reference sequence). V lost 5 bases and J lost 8; bases outside the gene matches: 9. Profiled with immunoSEQ multiplex PCR; TCRdb holds only in-frame clones, not every one. The table lists around 130,000 clones, around 82% of them singletons. The specimen sequenced was peripheral blood. This TCR was sampled from a human donor in a cohort sampled during active COVID-19. V is TRBV19 and J is TRBJ1-2, with 9 bases matching TRBD1. CDR3 residues: CASSPDRGRNGYTF. The CDR3 nucleotides read TGTGCCAGTAGTCCGGACAGGGGACGGAACGGCTACACCTTC.